The 8 T cell receptor beta chains reported below all come from one sample, sequenced in a study of blood T cell repertoires in COVID-19. Assay: immunoSEQ multiplex PCR; the TCRdb copy retains only in-frame clones and omits some. The sample holds 250,000 to 350,000 clones, around 89% seen once. Sequences were obtained from peripheral blood. These receptors were taken from a woman between 50 and 59 years old with active or convalescent COVID-19.

This chain links TRBV18 with TRBJ1-5, with TRBD1 matching over 10 bases. The CDR3 contains 16 residues. Germline loops: CDR1 KGHSH, CDR2 LQKENI. Trimming removed 2 bases from V and 1 base from J; junction bases left unmatched: 2. The CDR3 DNA is TGTGCCAGCTCACCAGGGACAGGGGCAAGCAATCAGCCCCAGCATTTT. Translation: CASSPGTGASNQPQHF.

CDR3 DNA sequence: TGTGCCAGCAGTTTGGACTTGGGGGAGCAGTTCTTC. Translation gives CASSLDLGEQFF. The chain recombines TRBV12-3 or TRBV12-4 with TRBJ2-1; tentatively, D is TRBD2 (5 bases). This CDR3 is 12 amino acids long. The V end was cut by 3 bases, the J end by 10 bases, with 10 bases between.

The count of this clone is one. V gene TRBV28 combines with J gene TRBJ2-7, with D perhaps matching TRBD2 (6 bases). CDR1 is MDHEN and CDR2 is SYDVKM in the germline V gene. V dropped 6 bases and J dropped 2 bases, with 11 bases sitting between them. The CDR3 runs to 13 residues. CDR3 nucleotide sequence: TGTGCCAGCAGGAGTCCTAGCGCCTACGAGCAGTACTTC. As protein: CASRSPSAYEQYF.

The chain links TRBV12-5 to TRBJ2-7, with a weak D call TRBD2 (7 bases). Germline V gives CDR1 LGHNT, CDR2 FRNRAP. V lost 6 bases and J lost 3, with 21 bases in between. CDR3 length: 16 amino acids. The CDR3 DNA reads TGTGCTAGTGGATATGAGAATGGGGGGGCGGGCTACGAGCAGTACTTC. Translated: CASGYENGGAGYEQYF.

The V and J genes are TRBV30 and TRBJ1-5, with unresolved D. The length of the CDR3 is 13 residues. CDR1 GTSNPN and CDR2 SVGIG come from the germline V gene (reference sequence). The ends were cut back, 3 bases at V and 4 bases at J, with 10 bases in the middle. CDR3 loop: CAWRSSVNQPQHF. CDR3 DNA sequence: TGTGCCTGGAGATCATCGGTGAATCAGCCCCAGCATTTT.

The rearrangement uses TRBV29-1 and TRBJ1-2; TRBD1 matches at 8 bases. V shed 6 bases, J shed 0 bases, and the junction held 6 bases outside the gene matches. Germline V CDR1 and CDR2: SQVTM, ANQGSEA. The length of the CDR3 is 14 residues. CDR3 DNA sequence: TGCAGCGTATTATTGGACAGGGCTAACTATGGCTACACCTTC. This gives the protein CSVLLDRANYGYTF.

The gene calls are TRBV6-2 or TRBV6-3 and TRBJ1-6, with a tentative D call TRBD1 (5 bases). This CDR3 region has 14 residues. Trimming removed 6 bases at V and 8 bases at J, with 14 bases between. Per the germline V gene, CDR1 is MNHEY and CDR2 is SVGEGT. CDR3 DNA sequence: TGTGCCAGCAGCGAACCGGGGGTTTATTCACCCCTCCACTTT. It is translated as CASSEPGVYSPLHF.

This chain uses TRBV2 with TRBJ1-6; D not certain. Looked up from germline, CDR1 is SNHLY and CDR2 is FYNNEI. This CDR3 is built from 12 residues. The V end was cut by 7 bases, the J end by 9 bases, with 10 bases between. CDR3 loop: CASTLRGSPLHF. For the CDR3, the DNA is TGTGCCAGCACCCTTAGAGGTTCACCCCTCCACTTT.